This T cell receptor (beta chain) was identified during a study of shared clonotypes between healthy human individuals (dated by TCRdb to about 2020). Background for the entire study: A couple of women and three men aged 18 to 49 years were included in the cohort. For each donor, three plates each were used for CD4 naive and CD4 memory, two plates were used for CD8 naive, and one plate was used for CD8 memory. To estimate repertoire size and how much clonotypes are shared between individuals, the study performed deep sequencing of blood TCR repertoires from roughly five healthy adults. To increase sequencing depth and limit assay-specific biases, different laboratories used diverse techniques to prepare libraries and sequence TCR repertoires. Between about 0.8 and 8.9 billion PBMCs per donor were obtained by leukapheresis.

Broader findings and caveats from the paper: Pairwise subsampling led to the expectation that sequencing depth would affect the degree of clonotype sharing among donors. Sampling was restricted to blood, and TCR repertoires in tissues likely differ from the TCR repertoires found in blood. Estimated clonotype richness was generally larger for naive than for memory subsets. Because the study included a small number of donors, the genetic and exposure-history diversity represented was limited. Sharing across four donors was observed for roughly 5.4% of naive CD4, 3% to 4% of naive CD8, 2% to 2.5% of memory CD4, and about 0.38% of memory CD8 clonotypes. Compared with non-shared clonotypes, clonotypes shared by all four sorted-subset donors had higher generation probabilities. Incomplete sequencing was indicated by rarefaction of sorted-subset datasets, despite the large sequencing depth.

The CDR3 runs 14 residues from the cysteine to the phenylalanine. The DNA shown is the 42-base CDR3, in frame from base 1. CDR1 MNHEY and CDR2 SMNVEV were looked up in the germline V gene (reference sequence). Trimming costs V 0 bases and J 5 bases, and their ends lie 8 bases apart. With regard to this clone: Its target antigen remains unknown. No base-level quality is on record; no much larger clone is a single base apart.

For the CD8 naive samples, CD45RO-negative cells were positively selected for CCR7, yielding a CD45RA+CCR7+ population from which TemRA cells were excluded. The donors were healthy, HIV-negative adults who had no recently reported acute infections or vaccinations. Only Caucasian adults living in Nashville, Tennessee, USA were represented among the donors. Blood was collected by leukapheresis, and PBMCs were isolated by Ficoll-Histopaque density gradient centrifugation and then cryopreserved in liquid nitrogen vapor phase. Analytical flow cytometry was used to check the purity and quantity of each magnetically sorted T cell population. Each sorted fraction had its genomic DNA isolated and then quantified by UV absorbance on a Nanodrop 2000c. Using the deep immunoSEQ assay, TCR CDR3 regions were amplified from genomic DNA by multiplex PCR. Genomic DNA extracted from each cell subset was distributed evenly over all wells of several immunoSEQ 96-well plates, and each plate served as one replicate. For sorted subsets, each replicate PCR was loaded with around 220 ng genomic DNA, equivalent to 25,000 to 35,000 T cell genomes. The purified libraries were quantified using a Qubit 3.0 fluorometer, sized with a Bioanalyzer 2100, and then quantified again using the KAPA Library Quantification kit. Every immunoSEQ 96-well plate was sequenced on a separate single-read 150-cycle Illumina NextSeq 550 flow cell. As for the authors' bioinformatics: Because the immunoSEQ output included only junctional sequences and no quality scores, the filtering could not be the same as the filtering used for full-length reads. Sequences were annotated with PyIR, a Python wrapper for IgBLAST v1.9, using IMGT germline references to assign V/J genes and CDR3. Any read was removed if the V/J assignment was weak (E-value above 1e-6), the CDR3 was missing, or the read contained stop codons, out-of-frame junctions, or ambiguous translated residues. V3J clonotypes were defined by identical inferred V gene, J gene, and CDR3 amino acid sequence. The percentage overlap between two repertoires was calculated by dividing the number of shared unique clonotypes by the size of the smaller repertoire. Three approaches were used to assess repertoire richness: RTK rarefaction, the Chao1 estimator, and Recon v2.1 estimates of unobserved clonotypes. Generation probabilities were computed with OLGA for all TCRbeta clonotypes obtained by the gDNA method from several donors. TCRdb carries this immuneACCESS record with in-frame sequences only. Its versions omit some clonotypes, under half of them owing to an unresolved V gene in the studies checked, with the rest unexplained. V and J calls and clone size come straight from that table; D and trimming were deduced from the DNA. The sample yields some 2 million clones; approximately 94% were counted once. The ten largest clones represent approximately 1% of the sample.

Sequencing used naive CD8+ T cells sorted from blood. What the cell subset or site label conveys for this sample: CD45RA+CCR7+. This clonotype was sampled from a man younger than 30 in good health. The rearrangement combines TRBV27 with TRBJ2-1, with no confident D gene call. DNA sequence: TGTGCCAGCAGTTTATCTGCAGCCAACAATGAGCAGTTCTTC. Its protein product is CASSLSAANNEQFF.